This T cell receptor beta chain is drawn from a study of blood T cell repertoires in COVID-19. This CDR3 spans 15 amino acids. Between the trimmed V and J ends, which lost 3 bases and 5 bases, there was a span of 14 bases. The V gene's germline CDR1 is SGHTA and CDR2 FQGNSA. Data came from immunoSEQ multiplex PCR; TCRdb stores just in-frame clones and leaves some out. This table has around 89,000 clones, less than 80% appearing once. The clonotype comes from a woman of 80 years or more with acute or convalescent COVID-19. The sample comprised peripheral blood. The chain couples TRBV7-2 to TRBJ1-3; D possibly corresponds to TRBD1 (6 bases). In DNA form, the CDR3 reads TGTGCCAGCAGCTTCGCGAGGGGACACAGAAACACCATATATTTT. Protein product: CASSFARGHRNTIYF.